Below are 30 T cell receptor beta chains sequenced from a single sample in a study of T cells in Graves' hyperthyroidism and ophthalmopathy. Amplified TCR beta CDR3 regions derived from RNA transcripts. The study used the HTBI primer set for a first-round RT-PCR of the TCR CDR3. TCRdb processed the multiplex PCR reads anew with MiXCR; each CDR3 protein has one entry. The table includes 600,000 to 650,000 distinct CDR3 sequences, about 17% detected once. The sample taken for sequencing was blood. These receptors were taken from a woman younger than 45 with Graves' hyperthyroidism.

This clonotype has a count of ten or more. The chain joins TRBV28 to TRBJ2-7; TRBD1 is a possible D gene (5 bases). Germline V gene lookup returns CDR1 MDHEN and CDR2 SYDVKM. V was trimmed by 8 bases and J by 5 bases, leaving 34 bases between them. CDR3 size: 19 residues. CDR3 in DNA: TGTGCCAGCGGCTCCGCCTCCCGCTGGGGCGCTCATATTCAGGACGAGCAGTACTTC. This translates into CASGSASRWGAHIQDEQYF.

The V call is TRBV6-2 or TRBV6-3, the J call TRBJ1-5; possibly TRBD1 for D (6 bases). The CDR3 runs to 15 residues. Germline CDR1 reads MNHEY; CDR2 reads SVGEGT. V lost 6 bases and J 7 bases, leaving 19 bases between the germline ends. CDR3 residues: CASSSFGGVRQPQHF. CDR3 nucleotide sequence: TGTGCCAGCAGCTCGTTTGGGGGCGTCAGGCAGCCCCAGCATTTT.

This clonotype was counted ten times or more. The rearrangement joins TRBV12-3 or TRBV12-4 to TRBJ1-1; the D gene is possibly TRBD1 (5 bases). The CDR3 runs 14 residues. V was trimmed by 7 bases and J by 1 base, leaving 13 bases between them. CDR3: CASTEGTGNTEAFF. The CDR3 DNA reads as TGTGCCAGCACCGAAGGGACGGGGAACACTGAAGCTTTCTTT.

J is TRBJ1-5 and V is TRBV6-1, with D perhaps matching TRBD1 (5 bases). Germline CDR1 reads MNHNS; CDR2 reads SASEGT. The CDR3 is 18 residues long. V was cut by 4 bases and J by 1 base, with 20 bases left in between. Written as DNA, the CDR3 is TGTGCCAGCAGTGTGGAACAGGTCACCTCTCAGAGCAATCAGCCCCAGCATTTT. Its translation is CASSVEQVTSQSNQPQHF.

The table lists this clonotype with many counts. The chain uses TRBV30 and TRBJ1-2; a weak D match, TRBD1 (5 bases). CDR3 size: 14 residues. V lost 5 bases to trimming and J lost 4 bases, with 17 bases between them. Germline assignment: CDR1 GTSNPN and CDR2 SVGIG (reference sequence). This chain's CDR3 is CAWSLGRSGYGYTF. The CDR3 DNA follows: TGTGCCTGGTCCCTGGGGCGCTCGGGCTATGGCTACACCTTC.

This clonotype was recorded a few times. This chain links TRBV15 with TRBJ1-5; 7 bases are shared with TRBD1. This CDR3 is built from 17 residues. Germline CDR1 and CDR2: LNHNV and YYDKDF (reference sequence). V shed 11 bases and J 3 bases; nucleotides not matched to a gene: 19. The CDR3 nucleotides read TGTGCCCACCGGAGTAAGACGGGACAGAAAACCAATCAGCCCCAGCATTTT. It is translated as CAHRSKTGQKTNQPQHF.

This chain links TRBV3-1 with TRBJ2-7; 7 bases are shared with TRBD1. V lost 3 bases and J lost 6; bases outside the gene matches: 8. The CDR3 has 14 amino acids. Per germline, CDR1 LGHDT and CDR2 YNNKEL (reference sequence). CDR3 sequence (DNA): TGTGCCAGCAGCCATGGGGACAGTTCCCTCGAGCAGTACTTC. As protein: CASSHGDSSLEQYF.

This clonotype has more than one count but fewer than ten. The V and J genes are TRBV5-5 and TRBJ1-1; TRBD1 agrees at 7 bases. With V trimmed by 3 bases and J by 3 bases, 5 bases remained unmatched. The CDR3 consists of 14 residues. From germline, CDR1 is SGHKS and CDR2 YYEKEE (reference sequence). The CDR3 nucleotides read TGTGCCAGCAGCTGGGGACAGCCATACACTGAAGCTTTCTTT. Translated: CASSWGQPYTEAFF.

In its sample, this clonotype was seen many times. The chain combines TRBV24-1 with TRBJ2-3; 8 bases map to TRBD2. Germline CDR1 and CDR2: KGHDR and SFDVKD. The V gene end was trimmed by 3 bases and the J gene end by 5 bases; junction bases not matched to a gene: 9. CDR3 length: 16 amino acids. The CDR3: CATSDQSGREGDTQYF. CDR3 nucleotide sequence: TGTGCCACCAGTGATCAGAGCGGGAGAGAGGGAGATACGCAGTATTTT.

This clonotype came up a few times. The rearrangement links TRBV7-2 to TRBJ2-7; D tentatively fits TRBD1 or TRBD2 (5 bases each). Trimming shortened V by 3 bases and J by 7 bases, and 13 bases separated the two germline ends. Germline loops: CDR1 SGHTA, CDR2 FQGNSA. The CDR3 spans 13 residues. The CDR3 sequence: CASSFQGTGEQYF. In DNA, the CDR3 is TGTGCCAGCAGCTTCCAGGGAACGGGGGAGCAGTACTTC.

This clonotype has a handful of counts. This chain uses TRBV6-1 with TRBJ1-1; D call uncertain. The CDR3 runs 13 residues. Germline V CDR1 and CDR2: MNHNS, SASEGT. V lost 2 bases to trimming and J lost 4 bases, with 8 bases between them. CDR3 DNA sequence: TGTGCCAGCAGTGAAAATCCCAGCACTGAAGCTTTCTTT. Translation gives CASSENPSTEAFF.

This chain uses TRBV6-5 with TRBJ2-7; no firm D call. Germline values: CDR1 MNHEY, CDR2 SVGAGI. V was trimmed by 1 base and J by 2 bases, leaving 6 bases between them. The CDR3 totals 13 residues. As DNA, the CDR3 is TGTGCCAGCAGTTACTTATCGGCCTACGAGCAGTACTTC. It yields the protein CASSYLSAYEQYF.

This clonotype was counted many times. The chain joins TRBV28 to TRBJ1-2, with D hard to call. There are 13 residues in the CDR3. V shed 5 bases and J shed 6 bases, with 13 bases lying between them. CDR1 and CDR2 from the germline V gene are MDHEN and SYDVKM. The CDR3 DNA is TGTGCCAGCAGTCCGCCCTTAACGGATGGCTACACCTTC. This gives the protein CASSPPLTDGYTF.

V and J are TRBV5-1 and TRBJ1-3; no firm D call. The CDR3 runs to 15 residues. CDR1 SGHRS and CDR2 YFSETQ come from the germline V gene. V lost 4 bases and J lost 0, with 11 bases in between. CDR3 in amino acids: CASSPSSSSGNTIYF. CDR3 DNA: TGCGCCAGCAGCCCCTCGTCCAGCTCTGGAAACACCATATATTTT.

The table lists this clonotype with a few counts. The chain carries TRBV9 and TRBJ2-3, with 7 bases fitting TRBD2. This CDR3 is 15 amino acids long. Germline V lookup: CDR1 SGDLS, CDR2 YYNGEE. The J segment lost 3 bases and the V segment lost 4 bases, leaving 8 bases of the junction unmatched. Written as DNA, the CDR3 is TGTGCCAGCAGCACTGCGGGAGTACGGACAGATACGCAGTATTTT. Its protein product is CASSTAGVRTDTQYF.

This clonotype was seen ten or more times. This chain joins TRBV7-2 and TRBJ2-7; D is undetermined. The CDR3 covers 12 residues. Trimming removed 3 bases from V and 3 bases from J, with 6 bases in between. The germline CDR1 and CDR2 sequences are SGHTA and FQGNSA. For the CDR3, the DNA is TGTGCCAGCAGCTTTCCTTTCTACGAGCAGTACTTC. It specifies CASSFPFYEQYF.

This clonotype has more than one count but fewer than ten. V gene TRBV18 combines with J gene TRBJ2-4; D is perhaps TRBD1 (6 bases). The germline gives CDR1 KGHSH, CDR2 LQKENI. The CDR3 sequence is 14 residues long. With 5 bases removed from V and 3 bases from J, the gap between germline ends came to 11 bases. CDR3 region: CASSSRQDKNIQYF. The CDR3, as DNA: TGTGCCAGCTCATCCCGACAGGACAAAAACATTCAGTACTTC.

J is TRBJ1-5 and V is TRBV7-6; the D is unclear. CDR1 SGHVS and CDR2 FNYEAQ come from the germline V gene. Trimming stripped 1 base from V and 1 base from J, with 17 bases between. The length of the CDR3 is 18 residues. The CDR3 protein is CASSLGSQIGPSNQPQHF. For the CDR3, the DNA is TGTGCCAGCAGCTTAGGATCGCAGATCGGGCCCAGCAATCAGCCCCAGCATTTT.

The table lists this clonotype with a few counts. This chain connects TRBV20-1 to TRBJ2-1; 11 positions agree with TRBD1. Germline CDR1 is DFQATT and CDR2 is SNEGSKA (reference sequence). The CDR3 contains 19 residues. V shed 0 bases, J shed 8 bases, and the junction held 18 bases outside the gene matches. The CDR3 DNA sequence: TGCAGTGCTAGAGAATTCCCCGTCTGGACAGGGGGCGATAGGGATGAGCAGTTCTTC. Its protein is CSAREFPVWTGGDRDEQFF.

This clonotype was found a few times. The chain employs TRBV3-1 and TRBJ2-3, with 8 bases that match TRBD1. From germline, CDR1 is LGHDT and CDR2 YNNKEL (reference sequence). J lost 2 bases, V lost 3 bases, and 13 bases had no gene match. CDR3 length: 18 amino acids. The chain's CDR3 is CASSQTTGGGAHTDTQYF. DNA for the CDR3: TGTGCCAGCAGCCAGACCACAGGGGGTGGGGCACACACAGATACGCAGTATTTT.

The chain carries TRBV28 and TRBJ2-5; D might be TRBD1 (5 bases). CDR3 size: 14 residues. Trimming took off 10 bases at V and 5 bases at J, with 20 bases between the two ends. Germline CDR1 MDHEN, CDR2 SYDVKM. CDR3 sequence: CATRIPGHVETQYF. For the CDR3, the DNA is TGTGCCACCCGTATCCCTGGACACGTGGAGACCCAGTACTTC.

The chain uses TRBV5-1 and TRBJ2-5; possible D gene TRBD2, 6 bases. V was pared by 7 bases and J by 5 bases, with 15 bases between. CDR3 size: 13 residues. Germline V gene lookup returns CDR1 SGHRS and CDR2 YFSETQ. The CDR3 sequence is CASGSGVRETQYF. The CDR3 region has the DNA TGCGCCAGCGGGTCGGGGGTTAGGGAGACCCAGTACTTC.

This CDR3 is CASYGGPGELFF. CDR3 bases: TGTGCCAGTTACGGGGGGCCCGGGGAGCTGTTTTTT. V gene TRBV19 combines with J gene TRBJ2-2, with D possibly TRBD2 on 7 matching bases. V dropped 8 bases and J dropped 6 bases, with 10 bases sitting between them. Looked up from germline, CDR1 is LNHDA and CDR2 is SQIVND (reference sequence). This CDR3 contains 12 residues.

This clonotype was counted many times. This chain uses TRBV20-1 with TRBJ2-1; D is uncertain. This CDR3 comprises 12 residues. CDR1 and CDR2 from the germline V gene are DFQATT and SNEGSKA (reference sequence). V was cut by 2 bases and J by 9 bases, with 11 bases left in between. CDR3 sequence reads: CSARSEWVEQFF. CDR3 in DNA: TGCAGTGCTAGATCGGAGTGGGTTGAGCAGTTCTTC.

In this sample, this clonotype turned up a few times. The gene calls are TRBV20-1 and TRBJ1-1; D is undetermined. Per the germline V gene, CDR1 is DFQATT and CDR2 is SNEGSKA (reference sequence). The germline V and J ends were trimmed by 0 bases and 0 bases, with 8 bases remaining between them. This CDR3 spans 14 amino acids. As DNA, the CDR3 is TGCAGTGCTAGAGATATCAGGATGAACACTGAAGCTTTCTTT. Its protein is CSARDIRMNTEAFF.

This clonotype was detected only a few times. Written as DNA, the CDR3 is TGTGCCTGGAGTGTAACCGCTGGAAACACCATATATTTT. It is translated as CAWSVTAGNTIYF. This chain connects TRBV30 to TRBJ1-3; D gene ambiguous. Trimming took 0 bases from V and 2 from J, leaving 5 bases between them. Germline CDR1 is GTSNPN and CDR2 is SVGIG (reference sequence). The CDR3 is made up of 13 amino acids.

This chain joins TRBV3-1 and TRBJ2-7; D assignment may be TRBD1 or TRBD2 (6 bases each). The CDR3 consists of 12 residues. Germline V gives CDR1 LGHDT, CDR2 YNNKEL (reference sequence). The V and J ends lost 5 bases and 7 bases respectively, with 12 bases between them. The CDR3 region has the DNA TGTGCCAGCAGCGGAGGGGGGTGGGAGCAGTACTTC. Translation: CASSGGGWEQYF.

This chain uses TRBV3-1 with TRBJ1-5, with D possibly being TRBD1 (6 bases). The CDR3 consists of 14 residues. Germline lookup yields CDR1 LGHDT and CDR2 YNNKEL (reference sequence). Trimming took off 4 bases at V and 3 bases at J, with 10 bases between the two ends. CDR3 sequence (DNA): TGTGCCAGCAGCCCGGGACACCACAATCAGCCCCAGCATTTT. Protein product: CASSPGHHNQPQHF.

In this sample, this clonotype turned up a few times. The rearrangement uses TRBV9 and TRBJ1-6; D remains ambiguous. The CDR3 consists of 16 residues. Per germline, CDR1 SGDLS and CDR2 YYNGEE. The V gene lost 0 bases and the J gene lost 6 bases, with 13 bases spanning the gap. The CDR3 region has the DNA TGTGCCAGCAGCGTAGGAGGGATGATGGGTAATTCACCCCTCCACTTT. Its protein product is CASSVGGMMGNSPLHF.

The sample holds many counts of this clonotype. The chain links TRBV27 to TRBJ2-7; D is undetermined. Trimming took 3 bases from V and 5 from J, leaving 14 bases between them. The CDR3 runs to 14 residues. Germline CDR1 MNHEY, CDR2 SMNVEV (reference sequence). In nucleotides, the CDR3 is TGTGCCAGCAGTTTCGTCGGCAGATTGGACGAGCAGTACTTC. It codes for CASSFVGRLDEQYF.